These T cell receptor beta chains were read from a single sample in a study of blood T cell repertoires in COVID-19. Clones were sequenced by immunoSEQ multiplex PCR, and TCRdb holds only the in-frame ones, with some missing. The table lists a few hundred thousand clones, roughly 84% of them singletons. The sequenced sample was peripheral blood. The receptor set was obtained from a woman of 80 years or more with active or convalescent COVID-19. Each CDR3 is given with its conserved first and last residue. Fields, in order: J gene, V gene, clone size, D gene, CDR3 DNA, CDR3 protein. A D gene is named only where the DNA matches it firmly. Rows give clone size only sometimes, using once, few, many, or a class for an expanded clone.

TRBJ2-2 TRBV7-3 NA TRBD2 TGTGCCAGCAGCCCCGGACTAGCGACCACCGGGGAGCTGTTTTTT CASSPGLATTGELFF
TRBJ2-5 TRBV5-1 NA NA TGCGCCAGCAGCTTGGCCAATTCCCGGGAGACCCAGTACTTC CASSLANSRETQYF
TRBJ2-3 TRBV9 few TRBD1 TGTGCCAGCAGCTTAGGACAGGGATCAGATACGCAGTATTTT CASSLGQGSDTQYF
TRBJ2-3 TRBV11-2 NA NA TGTGCCAGCAGCTCCTTGGGACTGAGCACAGATACGCAGTATTTT CASSSLGLSTDTQYF
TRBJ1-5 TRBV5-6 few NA TGTGCCAGCAGCTTGGTTGGGGGGGCGGTAGATCAGCCCCAGCATTTT CASSLVGGAVDQPQHF
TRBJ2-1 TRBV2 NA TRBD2 TGTGCCAGCAACCTAGCGGGAGGCCCGAGGGATGAGCAGTTCTTC CASNLAGGPRDEQFF
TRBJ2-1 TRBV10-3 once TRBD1 TGTGCCACCAGGGACAGGAATAACAATGAGCAGTTCTTC CATRDRNNNEQFF
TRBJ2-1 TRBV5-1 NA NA TGCGCCAGCAGCCTAACAGGAGCCTACAATGAGCAGTTCTTC CASSLTGAYNEQFF
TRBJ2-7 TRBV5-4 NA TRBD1 TGTGCCAGCAGCTCCCGGGACAGGGGGAACGAGCAGTACTTC CASSSRDRGNEQYF
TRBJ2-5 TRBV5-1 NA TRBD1 TGCGCCAGCAGCCCAGGGACAGGGATGCCGAGAGACCAGTACTTC CASSPGTGMPRDQYF
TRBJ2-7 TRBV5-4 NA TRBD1 TGTGCCAGCAGCCCAGGGACAGCTGCAGCCTACGAGCAGTACTTC CASSPGTAAAYEQYF
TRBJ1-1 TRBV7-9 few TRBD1 TGTGCCAGCAGCTTAGGACAGGGCGTTGGAGCTTTCTTT CASSLGQGVGAFF
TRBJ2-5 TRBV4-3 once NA TGCGCCAGCAGTCAGGGTTATCGGGAGACCCAGTACTTC CASSQGYRETQYF
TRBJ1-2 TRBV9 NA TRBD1 TGTGCCAGCAGTGGTAGGGGGCAGAACTATGGCTACACCTTC CASSGRGQNYGYTF
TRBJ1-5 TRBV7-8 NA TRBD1 TGTGCCAGCAGCTTAGAAGGGGCAGGGGGCCAGCCCCAGCATTTT CASSLEGAGGQPQHF
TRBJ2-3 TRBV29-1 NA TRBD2 TGCAGCGTTGGCTGGAGCGGGGTCAGCACAGATACGCAGTATTTT CSVGWSGVSTDTQYF
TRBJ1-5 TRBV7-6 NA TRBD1 TGTGCCAGCAGCCCGACCCCGGGACAGGGAAATCAGCCCCAGCATTTT CASSPTPGQGNQPQHF
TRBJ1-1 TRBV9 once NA TGTGCCAGCAGCCCGGGTCCCCAGGGAGCTTTCTTT CASSPGPQGAFF
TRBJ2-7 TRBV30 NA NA TGTGCCTGGATACCTTATTCTACGATCAGGGAAACTAATCCCTACGAGCAGTACTTC CAWIPYSTIRETNPYEQYF
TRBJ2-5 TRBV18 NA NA TGTGCCAGCTCACCATTCTCGAGCGGCCCCGGAGCCTACGGGACCCAGTACTTC CASSPFSSGPGAYGTQYF
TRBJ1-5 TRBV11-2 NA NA TGTGCCAGCAGCTTAGATGAATTACGGGTCACGTATAGCAATCAGCCCCAGCATTTT CASSLDELRVTYSNQPQHF
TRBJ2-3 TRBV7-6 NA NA TGTGCCAGCAGCTTAGTTGCGACTATTTTCCCAGATACGCAGTATTTT CASSLVATIFPDTQYF
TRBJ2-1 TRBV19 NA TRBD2 TGTGCCAGTAGGACTAGCGGGGACAATGAGCAGTTCTTC CASRTSGDNEQFF
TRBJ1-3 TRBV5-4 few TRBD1 TGTGCCAGCAGCTCGGACAGGGGATCCCTAAACACCATATATTTT CASSSDRGSLNTIYF
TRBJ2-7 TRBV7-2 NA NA TGTGCCAGCAGCCCCCGGACACCCCTCTGGGGGCAGTACTTC CASSPRTPLWGQYF
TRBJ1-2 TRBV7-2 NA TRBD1 TGTGCCAGCAGGTTGAGACCGGGACAGGGAACGCCCGGAACCTTC CASRLRPGQGTPGTF
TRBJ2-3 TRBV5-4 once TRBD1 TGTGCCAGCAGCCGAAGGGACAGCCGCACAGATACGCAGTATTTT CASSRRDSRTDTQYF
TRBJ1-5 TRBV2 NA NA TGTGCCAGCAGTGAAGCGCAGGGTCGGGCGGCTCAGCATTTT CASSEAQGRAAQHF
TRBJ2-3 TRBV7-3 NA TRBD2 TGTGCCAGCAAGCCTAGCGGGGTCACAGATACGCAGTATTTT CASKPSGVTDTQYF
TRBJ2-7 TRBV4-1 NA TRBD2 TGCGCCAGCAGCCAAGATCGTTTTGGGACTACTCTTTACGAGCAGTACTTC CASSQDRFGTTLYEQYF
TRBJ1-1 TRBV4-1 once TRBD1 TGCGCCAGCAGTCCGATGGGGCAGGGGGACACTGAAGCTTTCTTT CASSPMGQGDTEAFF
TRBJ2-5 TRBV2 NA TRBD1 TGTGCCAGCAGTGAGGGGACAGGGGGCGCCGGGGAGACCCAGTACTTC CASSEGTGGAGETQYF
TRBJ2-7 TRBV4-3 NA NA TGCGCCAGCAGCCAAAGAGTCGCGGACTCCTACGAGCAGTACTTC CASSQRVADSYEQYF
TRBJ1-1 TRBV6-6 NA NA TGTGCCAGCAGCATTTTGGGGGGTGGAGACACTGAAGCTTTCTTT CASSILGGGDTEAFF
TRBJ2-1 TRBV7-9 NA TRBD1 TGTGCCAGCAGCCGACAGGGTTGGGGCAATGAGCAGTTCTTC CASSRQGWGNEQFF
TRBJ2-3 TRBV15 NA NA TGTGCCACCAGCAGAGATCCCCTTAGCGGACCTAGCACAGATACGCAGTATTTT CATSRDPLSGPSTDTQYF
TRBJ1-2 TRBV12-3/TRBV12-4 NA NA TGTGCCAGCAGTTTAAACGGCTATGGCTACACCTTC CASSLNGYGYTF
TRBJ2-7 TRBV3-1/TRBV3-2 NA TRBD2 TGTGCCAGCAGCCAAGGACTAGCTAAATCCTACGAGCAGTACTTC CASSQGLAKSYEQYF
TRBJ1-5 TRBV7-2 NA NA TGTGCCAGCAGCTTCGGGGGGGGAGGTCAGCCCCAGCATTTT CASSFGGGGQPQHF
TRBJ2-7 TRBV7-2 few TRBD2 TGTGCCAGCAAAGGCGGGCTAGCGGGGTACGAGCAGTACTTC CASKGGLAGYEQYF
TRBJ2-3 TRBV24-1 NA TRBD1 TGTGCCACCAGTGACTCTAGACAGGGACGATGGGGCACAGATACGCAGTATTTT CATSDSRQGRWGTDTQYF
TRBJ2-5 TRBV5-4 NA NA TGTGCCAGCAGCTTCCGGGGGCAAGAGACCCAGTACTTC CASSFRGQETQYF
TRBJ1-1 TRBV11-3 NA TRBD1 TGTGCCAGCAGCTCTAGACAGGGAAACACTGAAGCTTTCTTT CASSSRQGNTEAFF
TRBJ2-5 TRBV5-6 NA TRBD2 TGTGCCAGCAGCTTGGTGGTAGCGGGAGGGCCCGGGGGAGAGACCCAGTACTTC CASSLVVAGGPGGETQYF
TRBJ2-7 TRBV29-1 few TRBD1 TGCAGCGTTGAAGATCTGACAGGGAAAGACTACGAGCAGTACTTC CSVEDLTGKDYEQYF
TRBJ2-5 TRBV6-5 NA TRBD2 TGTGCCAGCAGTTACTCGGCGGGGGGGCCGGTAGAGACCCAGTACTTC CASSYSAGGPVETQYF
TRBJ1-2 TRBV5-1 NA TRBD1 TGCGCCAGCAGCTGGGACAGGGTGAGAGATGGCTACACCTTC CASSWDRVRDGYTF
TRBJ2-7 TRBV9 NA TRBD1 TGTGCCAGCAGCACGAGGGACAGCTACGAGCAGTACTTC CASSTRDSYEQYF